These T cell receptor beta chains were read from a single sample in a study of blood T cell repertoires in COVID-19. Some clones are missing from TCRdb's copy, which holds only in-frame ones; the method was immunoSEQ multiplex PCR. The table shows 100,000 or so clones, with about 90% occurring only once. Sequencing input: peripheral blood. The receptors were gathered from a woman aged 45-60 years in a cohort sampled during active COVID-19. CDR3s include the opening cysteine and the closing phenylalanine or tryptophan. D genes are given only for firm matches. Clone sizes are given selectively: once, few, many, or a class where the clone is expanded.

TRBV11-2	once	.	TRBJ1-1	TGTGCCAGTTCGGACAGTATGAACACTGAAGCTTTCTTT	CASSDSMNTEAFF
TRBV5-1	.	.	TRBJ1-4	TGCGCCAGCAGCACCCAGGGGAACACTAATGAAAAACTGTTTTTT	CASSTQGNTNEKLFF
TRBV18	.	TRBD1	TRBJ2-4	TGTGCCAGCTCACCCATGACGACAGGGGATGGGAAAAACATTCAGTACTTC	CASSPMTTGDGKNIQYF
TRBV3-1/TRBV3-2	.	TRBD2	TRBJ2-2	TGTGCCAGCTTTAGCGGGGGGGCCGGCACCGGGGAGCTGTTTTTT	CASFSGGAGTGELFF
TRBV11-2	.	TRBD2	TRBJ2-3	TGTGCCAGCAGTTTAGCGGGAGGAAGGGCAGATACGCAGTATTTT	CASSLAGGRADTQYF
TRBV7-9	once	.	TRBJ2-5	TGTGCCAGCAGCTTACTCCGCGGTCTCCAGTACCAAGAGACCCAGTACTTC	CASSLLRGLQYQETQYF
TRBV5-1	.	TRBD2	TRBJ2-3	TGCGCCAGCAGCTTGGGTAGCGGGAGGGCCCTGGATACGCAGTATTTT	CASSLGSGRALDTQYF
TRBV5-6	.	.	TRBJ2-7	TGTGCCAGCAGCTTAACACCTTTCTCCTACGAGCAGTACTTC	CASSLTPFSYEQYF
TRBV5-6	.	.	TRBJ2-5	TGTGCCAGCAGCTTAGTTCAGGGTTGGGAGACCCAGTACTTC	CASSLVQGWETQYF
TRBV2	once	TRBD1	TRBJ1-1	TGTGCCAGCAGGAGGACAGGAACTCACGAAGCTTTCTTT	CASRRTGTHEAFF
TRBV9	.	.	TRBJ2-1	TGTGCCAGCAGCGTAGGAGTAAATGAGCAGTTCTTC	CASSVGVNEQFF
TRBV5-1	.	TRBD1	TRBJ2-5	TGCGCCAGCAGCGCCCCCGGGACAGGGGGTCTGAAGCGGTACTTC	CASSAPGTGGLKRYF
TRBV7-9	.	.	TRBJ2-7	TGTGCCAGCAGCTTAGACATCTACGAGCAGTACTTC	CASSLDIYEQYF
TRBV5-4	.	.	TRBJ2-1	TGTGCCAGCAGCTTGGCGGACTACAACAATGAGCAGTTCTTC	CASSLADYNNEQFF
TRBV6-4	once	.	TRBJ1-1	TGTGCCAGCAGGGTCATGGGGGGGGACACTGAAGCTTTCTTT	CASRVMGGDTEAFF
TRBV30	few	TRBD1	TRBJ1-1	TGTGCCTGGAGTAGGGACAGGGCGACTGAAGCTTTCTTT	CAWSRDRATEAFF
TRBV6-2/TRBV6-3	.	.	TRBJ2-3	TGTGCCAGCAGTTCCCGTAGCTTGACAGATACGCAGTATTTT	CASSSRSLTDTQYF
TRBV18	.	TRBD1	TRBJ2-7	TGTGCCAGCTCACCATCCCAGGGGGACGAGCAGTACTTC	CASSPSQGDEQYF
TRBV7-3	.	TRBD2	TRBJ2-2	TGTGCCAGCAGCCCTAGCGGGAAGGGAGAGCTGTTTTTT	CASSPSGKGELFF
TRBV12-3/TRBV12-4	once	.	TRBJ2-1	TGTGCCAGCAGTCCCCAGACCAGCGGAGAGCAGTTCTTC	CASSPQTSGEQFF
TRBV6-5	.	.	TRBJ1-2	TGTGCCAGCAGCCAACAGGTATCCCTTGACTATGGCTACACCTTC	CASSQQVSLDYGYTF
TRBV6-4	few	.	TRBJ2-2	TGTGCCAGCAGTGACTCGAGAGTAACCGGGGCCGGGGAGCTGTTTTTT	CASSDSRVTGAGELFF
TRBV5-1	.	TRBD2	TRBJ2-7	TGCGCCAGCAGCTCGACTAGCGGGGGTTACGAGCAGTACTTC	CASSSTSGGYEQYF
TRBV5-1	.	TRBD2	TRBJ2-3	TGCGCCAGCAGCTCCGGGGGGGCCGCAGATACGCAGTATTTT	CASSSGGAADTQYF
TRBV9	once	.	TRBJ2-7	TGTGCCAGCAGCCCCCGTGGGTGGGGGCCCTCCTCCTACGAGCAGTACTTC	CASSPRGWGPSSYEQYF
TRBV12-3/TRBV12-4	once	.	TRBJ1-1	TGTGCCAGCAGTTTTTCGACTGAAGCTTTCTTT	CASSFSTEAFF
TRBV12-3/TRBV12-4	few	.	TRBJ1-5	TGTGCCAGCGGGCTTCAGCCCCAGCATTTT	CASGLQPQHF
TRBV12-3/TRBV12-4	once	TRBD2	TRBJ2-1	TGTGCCAGCAGGGTGGGACTAGCGGGGGGGCCGTTCTTC	CASRVGLAGGPFF
TRBV3-1/TRBV3-2	.	.	TRBJ2-3	TGTGCCAGCAGCCAAGATATCGTCCCGTCAGATACGCAGTATTTT	CASSQDIVPSDTQYF
TRBV29-1	.	.	TRBJ2-5	TGCAGCGTAGCACAAGAGACCCAGTACTTC	CSVAQETQYF
TRBV29-1	.	.	TRBJ1-2	TGCAGCGTTGAAGATCCGCAGGGTTGGTTAGGCTACACCTTC	CSVEDPQGWLGYTF
TRBV11-3	.	TRBD2	TRBJ2-7	TGTGCCAGCAGCACCGGGACTACCATACCCTACGAGCAGTACTTC	CASSTGTTIPYEQYF
TRBV7-8	.	TRBD2	TRBJ2-7	TGTGCCAGCAGCTTAGGTTGTCGGCGGGGGTCTTCCTACGAGCAGTACTTC	CASSLGCRRGSSYEQYF
TRBV6-5	.	.	TRBJ1-3	TGTGCCAGCAAGGAGCGCCTCTCTGGAAACACCATATATTTT	CASKERLSGNTIYF
TRBV4-1	once	TRBD2	TRBJ2-1	TGCGCCAGCAGCCGTACTAGCGGGGGGTACAATGAGCAGTTCTTC	CASSRTSGGYNEQFF
TRBV19	.	.	TRBJ2-7	TGTGCCAGTAGTAGAGGGTTTGTCGTCCCCCCCGAGAGCTCCTACGAGCAGTACTTC	CASSRGFVVPPESSYEQYF
TRBV2	.	TRBD1	TRBJ2-2	TGTGCCAGCAGGCGGACAGGTCGGACCGGGGAGCTGTTTTTT	CASRRTGRTGELFF
TRBV3-1/TRBV3-2	.	TRBD2	TRBJ2-1	TGTGCCAGCAGCCAAGCTAGCGGGGGCCACAATGAGCAGTTCTTC	CASSQASGGHNEQFF
TRBV28	once	TRBD1	TRBJ1-6	TGTGCCAGCAGCGAACAGGGGTTTAATTCACCCCTCCACTTT	CASSEQGFNSPLHF
TRBV5-1	.	TRBD2	TRBJ2-7	TGCGCCAGCAGCTTAGCGGGGGGACCCTCCTACGAGCAGTACTTC	CASSLAGGPSYEQYF
TRBV29-1	.	TRBD1	TRBJ1-3	TGCAGCGTTAGGACAGGAGGAAACACCATATATTTT	CSVRTGGNTIYF
TRBV28	.	.	TRBJ2-3	TGTGCCAGCAGTTCTACCACAGATACGCAGTATTTT	CASSSTTDTQYF
TRBV25-1	.	.	TRBJ2-5	TGTGCCAGCACTCCGACAGGACAAGAGACCCAGTACTTC	CASTPTGQETQYF
TRBV12-3/TRBV12-4	.	.	TRBJ2-1	TGTGCCAGCAGTTACTTCCGGGAGGAGCAGTTCTTC	CASSYFREEQFF
TRBV5-1	.	TRBD1	TRBJ1-2	TGCGCCAGCAGCGAGACAGGGGGTTATGACTATGGCTACACCTTC	CASSETGGYDYGYTF
TRBV30	.	.	TRBJ2-2	TGTGCCTGGAGTGGAGTAGTGGTCGGGGAGCTGTTTTTT	CAWSGVVVGELFF
TRBV2	.	TRBD1	TRBJ1-2	TGTGCCAGCAGTGGTACAGGGGGCGGAGGTGGCTACACCTTC	CASSGTGGGGGYTF
TRBV4-1	many	TRBD1	TRBJ1-2	TGCGCCAGCAGCCTGGGGGGCAGGGGGCGGACTGGCTATGGCTACACCTTC	CASSLGGRGRTGYGYTF